This T cell receptor beta chain came from a study of T cells in Graves' hyperthyroidism and ophthalmopathy. Each diagnosis was grounded in clinical symptoms, serum thyroxine and TRAb, thyroid ultrasound, and orbital computed tomography. TCR beta CDR3 sequences were amplified from RNA transcripts. HTBI primers were the set used in a first-round RT-PCR of the TCR CDR3. TCRdb analysed the multiplex PCR reads with MiXCR anew, one entry per CDR3 protein. The table has more than 550,000 distinct CDR3 sequences, approximately 19% seen once. Germline lookup yields CDR1 MNHEY and CDR2 SMNVEV (reference sequence). The CDR3 consists of 13 residues. J lost 7 bases, V lost 7 bases, and 6 bases had no gene match.

This clonotype originated in a woman between 45 and 65 years old with Graves' hyperthyroidism that later progressed to Graves' ophthalmopathy. The specimen was blood. The chain employs TRBV27 and TRBJ2-2; 7 bases agree with TRBD1. CDR3 region: CASKDRAFGELFF. For the CDR3, the DNA is TGTGCCAGCAAAGACAGGGCTTTCGGGGAGCTGTTTTTT.